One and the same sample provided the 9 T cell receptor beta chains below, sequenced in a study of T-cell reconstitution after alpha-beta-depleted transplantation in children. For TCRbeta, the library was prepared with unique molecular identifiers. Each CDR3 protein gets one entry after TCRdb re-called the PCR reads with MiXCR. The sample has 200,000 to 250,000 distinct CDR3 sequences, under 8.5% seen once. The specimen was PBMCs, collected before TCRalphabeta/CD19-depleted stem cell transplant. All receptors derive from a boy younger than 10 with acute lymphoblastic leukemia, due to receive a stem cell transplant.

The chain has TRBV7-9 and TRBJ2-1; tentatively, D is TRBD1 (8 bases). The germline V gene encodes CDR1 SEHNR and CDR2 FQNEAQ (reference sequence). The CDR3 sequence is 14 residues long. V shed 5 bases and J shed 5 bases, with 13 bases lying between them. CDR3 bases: TGTGCCAGCAGCGACAGGGGAGGGGACAATGAGCAGTTCTTC. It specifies CASSDRGGDNEQFF.

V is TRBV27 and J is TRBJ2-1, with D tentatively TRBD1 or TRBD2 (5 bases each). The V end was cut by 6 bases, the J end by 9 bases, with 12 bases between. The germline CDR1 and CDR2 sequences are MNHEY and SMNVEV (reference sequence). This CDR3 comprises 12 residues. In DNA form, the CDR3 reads TGTGCCAGCAGGGGGGTTTGGGGTGAGCAGTTCTTC. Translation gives CASRGVWGEQFF.

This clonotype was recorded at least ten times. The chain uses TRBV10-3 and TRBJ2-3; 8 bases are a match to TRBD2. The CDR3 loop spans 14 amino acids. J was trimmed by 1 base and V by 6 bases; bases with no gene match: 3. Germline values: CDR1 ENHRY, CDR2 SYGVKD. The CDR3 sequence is CAIRTGGGTDTQYF. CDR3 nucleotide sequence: TGTGCCATCAGGACGGGGGGGGGCACAGATACGCAGTATTTT.

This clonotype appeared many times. The CDR3 sequence: CASPNPGTSGSPSTDTQYF. The CDR3 DNA reads TGTGCCAGCCCTAACCCCGGGACTAGCGGGAGTCCTAGCACAGATACGCAGTATTTT. The rearrangement links TRBV21-1 to TRBJ2-3; the table assigns TRBD2, which was not confirmed against the DNA. TRBV21-1 is reported as a pseudogene. The length of the CDR3 is 19 residues.

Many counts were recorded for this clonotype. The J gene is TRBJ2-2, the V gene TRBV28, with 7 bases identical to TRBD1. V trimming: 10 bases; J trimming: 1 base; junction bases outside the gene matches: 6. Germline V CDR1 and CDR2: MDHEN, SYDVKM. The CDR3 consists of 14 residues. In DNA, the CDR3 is TGTGCCAACCAACGACAGGGGAACACCGGGGAGCTGTTTTTT. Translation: CANQRQGNTGELFF.

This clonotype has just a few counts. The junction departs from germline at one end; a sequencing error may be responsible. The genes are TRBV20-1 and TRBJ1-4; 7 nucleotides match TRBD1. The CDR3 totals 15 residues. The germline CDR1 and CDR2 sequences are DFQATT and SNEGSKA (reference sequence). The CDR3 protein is CSVPPRDSPNEKPFF. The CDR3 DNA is TGCAGTGTACCACCCCGGGACAGTCCTAATGAAAAACCGTTTTTT.

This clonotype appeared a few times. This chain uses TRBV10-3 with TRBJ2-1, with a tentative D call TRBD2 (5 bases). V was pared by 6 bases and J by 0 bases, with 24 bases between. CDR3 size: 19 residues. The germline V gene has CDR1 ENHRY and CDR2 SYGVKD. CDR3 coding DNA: TGTGCCATCAGAGATCCGGGCGGCGGGTTACTCAGCTCCTACAATGAGCAGTTCTTC. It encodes CAIRDPGGGLLSSYNEQFF.

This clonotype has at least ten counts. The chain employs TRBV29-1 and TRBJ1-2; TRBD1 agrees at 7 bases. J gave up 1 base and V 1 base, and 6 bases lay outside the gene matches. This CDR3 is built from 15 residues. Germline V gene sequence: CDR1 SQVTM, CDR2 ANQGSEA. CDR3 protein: CSVEAGTVLNYGYTF. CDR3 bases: TGCAGCGTTGAAGCTGGGACAGTGCTTAACTATGGCTACACCTTC.

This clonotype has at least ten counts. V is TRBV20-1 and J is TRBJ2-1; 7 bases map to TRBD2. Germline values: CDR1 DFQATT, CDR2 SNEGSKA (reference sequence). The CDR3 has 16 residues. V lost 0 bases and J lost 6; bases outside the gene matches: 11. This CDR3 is CSAREASGTTFNEQFF. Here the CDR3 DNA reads TGCAGTGCTAGAGAGGCCTCCGGGACTACTTTCAATGAGCAGTTCTTC.